A single sample is the source of the 25 T cell receptor beta chains below, sequenced in a study of T cell responses to AZD1222 COVID-19 vaccine. Assay used: immunoSEQ multiplex PCR; TCRdb lists only in-frame clones, some missing. The sample yields 95,000 to 100,000 clones, 88% seen once. Sequences were derived from peripheral blood, sampled 28 days after the second AZD1222 dose. The source is an adult who received the AZD1222 COVID-19 vaccine.

This clone was observed a single time. The chain employs TRBV5-4 and TRBJ1-1; D is unresolved. This CDR3 is 13 amino acids long. Trimming took off 6 bases at V and 3 bases at J, with 12 bases between the two ends. Germline V gene sequence: CDR1 SGHNT, CDR2 YYREEE (reference sequence). The CDR3 loop is CASKRAGHTEAFF. The CDR3, as DNA: TGTGCCAGCAAAAGGGCAGGTCACACTGAAGCTTTCTTT.

This rearrangement joins TRBV18 to TRBJ2-7; 8 bases match TRBD2. The germline V gene encodes CDR1 KGHSH and CDR2 LQKENI. The CDR3 extends over 17 amino acids. V gave up 5 bases and J gave up 1 base; unmatched junction bases: 13. The CDR3 sequence: CASSTFSGAGVSYEQYF. The CDR3 DNA reads as TGTGCCAGCTCAACCTTTAGCGGGGCGGGAGTGTCCTACGAGCAGTACTTC.

The table lists this clone with a few counts. DNA of the CDR3: TGTGCCAGCAGCTTAGGGGAAAATGAAGCTTTCTTT. As protein: CASSLGENEAFF. The chain couples TRBV7-8 to TRBJ1-1; D remains unclear. Germline loops: CDR1 SGHVS, CDR2 FQNEAQ. The length of the CDR3 is 12 residues. V dropped 1 base and J dropped 7 bases, with 7 bases sitting between them.

There are a few counts of this clone. The chain links TRBV24-1 to TRBJ2-7; 7 positions agree with TRBD2. The germline CDR1 and CDR2 sequences are KGHDR and SFDVKD. V lost 3 bases and J lost 2; bases outside the gene matches: 12. This CDR3 is 17 amino acids long. The DNA for the CDR3 is TGTGCCACCAGTGATGTCCCCCTAGCGGACCTTACCTACGAGCAGTACTTC. Its translation is CATSDVPLADLTYEQYF.

This clone has only a few counts. The chain combines TRBV28 with TRBJ1-2, with D maybe TRBD1 (6 bases). Trimming removed 5 bases at V and 8 bases at J, with 24 bases between. The germline V gene encodes CDR1 MDHEN and CDR2 SYDVKM. The length of the CDR3 is 16 residues. This chain's CDR3 is CASSPAGGARAWGYTF. The CDR3 DNA reads as TGTGCCAGCAGTCCCGCGGGGGGGGCCAGGGCATGGGGCTACACCTTC.

The J gene is TRBJ1-5, the V gene TRBV19; TRBD1 matches at 7 bases. The J segment lost 5 bases and the V segment lost 5 bases, leaving 6 bases of the junction unmatched. The CDR3 extends over 14 amino acids. Looked up from germline, CDR1 is LNHDA and CDR2 is SQIVND (reference sequence). CDR3 DNA sequence: TGTGCCAGTAGTCAAGGGACAGTAGATCAGCCCCAGCATTTT. It specifies CASSQGTVDQPQHF.

This rearrangement joins TRBV6-5 to TRBJ1-3; a weak D match, TRBD1 (6 bases). Deletions cut 8 bases from V and 4 bases from J, with 18 bases between. Germline V lookup: CDR1 MNHEY, CDR2 SVGAGI. This CDR3 has 15 residues. The CDR3 here is CASRKSGGPGNTIYF. Written as DNA, the CDR3 is TGTGCCAGCCGAAAGTCGGGGGGGCCCGGAAACACCATATATTTT.

The V gene is TRBV5-8, the J gene TRBJ1-2, with D unresolved. V lost 1 base and J 7 bases, leaving 2 bases between the germline ends. CDR3 length equals 10 residues. The germline V gene encodes CDR1 SGHTS and CDR2 YDEGEE. As DNA, the CDR3 is TGTGCCAGCAGCTTGATTGGCTACACCTTC. Amino acids: CASSLIGYTF.

The chain uses TRBV27 and TRBJ1-1; D unresolved. Looked up from germline, CDR1 is MNHEY and CDR2 is SMNVEV (reference sequence). The CDR3 is 17 residues long. The V gene lost 4 bases and the J gene lost 0 bases, with 18 bases spanning the gap. CDR3 region: CASSSRAGLTLNTEAFF. The CDR3 bases are TGTGCCAGCAGTTCCCGGGCCGGCCTTACCTTGAACACTGAAGCTTTCTTT.

V and J are TRBV19 and TRBJ1-1; the D gene is possibly TRBD1 (6 bases). Trimming took 8 bases from V and 6 from J, leaving 13 bases between them. The CDR3 sequence is 12 residues long. Germline CDR1 is LNHDA and CDR2 is SQIVND (reference sequence). The CDR3 coding sequence is TGTGCCAGTGGCGAGGGGGTGTCTGAAGCTTTCTTT. Translation: CASGEGVSEAFF.

This clone was seen a single time. V gene TRBV28 combines with J gene TRBJ2-7; weak D call: TRBD2 (6 bases). Per germline, CDR1 MDHEN and CDR2 SYDVKM. The CDR3 has 16 residues. Trimming left V 3 bases short and J 2 bases short, with 17 bases between. For the CDR3, the DNA is TGTGCCAGCAGTTTCCGCGGGACGACCAAGACCTACGAGCAGTACTTC. Encoded protein: CASSFRGTTKTYEQYF.

This rearrangement joins TRBV21-1 to TRBJ2-1; the DNA was not used to check the table's D call, TRBD1. TRBV21-1 represents a pseudogene. This CDR3 spans 15 amino acids. CDR3 protein: CASSKGTAIGYEQFF. CDR3 coding DNA: TGTGCCAGCAGCAAGGGGACAGCCATCGGCTATGAGCAGTTCTTC.

A single count supports this clone. The chain joins TRBV6-1 to TRBJ2-3; possibly TRBD1 for D (6 bases). The CDR3 sequence is 13 residues long. The V end lost 5 bases, the J end lost 0 bases, and 6 bases lay between the germline ends. Germline V gives CDR1 MNHNS, CDR2 SASEGT. The CDR3 reads CASSQGSTDTQYF. In DNA, the CDR3 is TGTGCCAGCAGTCAGGGGAGCACAGATACGCAGTATTTT.

The chain has TRBV6-1 and TRBJ1-5; D is ambiguous. V was clipped by 3 bases and J by 0 bases, with 6 bases between them. CDR1 is MNHNS and CDR2 is SASEGT in the germline V gene. The CDR3 has 14 residues. CDR3 loop: CASSDGYSNQPQHF. The CDR3, as DNA: TGTGCCAGCAGTGACGGTTATAGCAATCAGCCCCAGCATTTT.

V is TRBV27 and J is TRBJ1-4; possibly TRBD1 for D (6 bases). This CDR3 is built from 14 residues. Germline values: CDR1 MNHEY, CDR2 SMNVEV (reference sequence). The germline V and J ends were trimmed by 2 bases and 6 bases, with 10 bases remaining between them. The DNA of the CDR3 is TGTGCCAGCAGTTTAATAGGGGGGGATGAAAAACTGTTTTTT. This gives the protein CASSLIGGDEKLFF.

V gene TRBV5-1 combines with J gene TRBJ2-5, with 8 bases aligning to TRBD2. V lost 2 bases and J lost 2; bases outside the gene matches: 11. The CDR3 length is 17 residues. Germline V gene lookup returns CDR1 SGHRS and CDR2 YFSETQ. The CDR3 protein is CASSLYTSGSTQETQYF. CDR3 nucleotides: TGCGCCAGCAGCTTATATACTAGCGGTAGCACTCAAGAGACCCAGTACTTC. The full variable domain, completed using reference TRBV5-1 and TRBJ2-5, is KAGVTQTPRYLIKTRGQQVTLSCSPISGHRSVSWYQQTPGQGLQFLFEYFSETQRNKGNFPGRFSGRQFSNSRSEMNVSTLELGDSALYLCASSLYTSGSTQETQYFGPGTRLLVL.

The chain has TRBV5-1 and TRBJ2-1; possible D gene TRBD2, 6 bases. The germline V gene encodes CDR1 SGHRS and CDR2 YFSETQ. V was clipped by 4 bases and J by 5 bases, with 13 bases between them. CDR3 size: 14 residues. DNA for the CDR3: TGCGCCAGCAGCCCGGGAGTATGGGACAATGAGCAGTTCTTC. It translates to CASSPGVWDNEQFF.

V is TRBV6-1 and J is TRBJ2-7; D not resolved. This CDR3 region has 18 residues. V was clipped by 0 bases and J by 0 bases, with 18 bases between them. The germline gives CDR1 MNHNS, CDR2 SASEGT. DNA of the CDR3: TGTGCCAGCAGTGAAGCGCTTCAAGGTGCTACCAGCTCCTACGAGCAGTACTTC. As protein: CASSEALQGATSSYEQYF.

This clone was observed a single time. This sequence joins TRBV7-9 and TRBJ2-7; 9 nucleotides agree with TRBD2. Trimming took 2 bases from V and 0 from J; bases not matched to a gene: 5. Germline values: CDR1 SEHNR, CDR2 FQNEAQ (reference sequence). The CDR3 length is 16 residues. In nucleotides, the CDR3 is TGTGCCAGCAGCTTAAGCCGGACTAGCGTCTCCTACGAGCAGTACTTC. It specifies CASSLSRTSVSYEQYF.

The chain has TRBV9 and TRBJ2-2; the D is unclear. Germline V lookup: CDR1 SGDLS, CDR2 YYNGEE. There are 13 residues in the CDR3. The V end lost 6 bases, the J end lost 0 bases, and 6 bases lay between the germline ends. The CDR3 sequence: CASTETNTGELFF. The CDR3 DNA follows: TGTGCCAGCACGGAAACGAACACCGGGGAGCTGTTTTTT.

DNA of the CDR3: TGTGCCAGCACCCCGCCTAGCACAGATACGCAGTATTTT. Translation: CASTPPSTDTQYF. The chain combines TRBV7-9 with TRBJ2-3; D not resolved. The CDR3 loop spans 13 amino acids. Trimming removed 7 bases from V and 0 bases from J, with 8 bases in between. Germline V CDR1 and CDR2: SEHNR, FQNEAQ (reference sequence).

The chain employs TRBV7-2 and TRBJ2-1; perhaps TRBD1 as D (5 bases). Germline V gene sequence: CDR1 SGHTA, CDR2 FQGNSA. With 5 bases removed from V and 8 bases from J, the gap between germline ends came to 19 bases. This CDR3 spans 15 amino acids. The CDR3 DNA is TGTGCCAGCAGCCCACGGGCCGTATCCAGGGATGAGCAGTTCTTC. It encodes CASSPRAVSRDEQFF.

The chain couples TRBV5-5 to TRBJ1-6, with no clear D. This CDR3 contains 17 residues. V was shortened by 2 bases and J by 0 bases, with 12 bases between the two germline ends. Per the germline V gene, CDR1 is SGHKS and CDR2 is YYEKEE (reference sequence). CDR3 loop: CASSFSPSSSYNSPLHF. CDR3 DNA: TGTGCCAGCAGCTTTTCTCCGAGCAGCTCCTATAATTCACCCCTCCACTTT.

The chain links TRBV19 to TRBJ2-1, with 8 positions matching TRBD2. Germline lookup yields CDR1 LNHDA and CDR2 SQIVND (reference sequence). With 5 bases clipped from V and 9 bases from J, the junction kept 15 bases outside the gene matches. This CDR3 spans 16 amino acids. The CDR3: CASSPTGSGGPGEQFF. In DNA form, the CDR3 reads TGTGCCAGTAGTCCGACCGGCTCGGGAGGGCCGGGTGAGCAGTTCTTC.

The chain joins TRBV30 to TRBJ2-7; TRBD1 matches 9 bases. Per germline, CDR1 GTSNPN and CDR2 SVGIG (reference sequence). Trimming removed 7 bases from V and 0 bases from J; junction bases left unmatched: 1. The CDR3 extends over 12 amino acids. CDR3 in amino acids: CASDRGSYEQYF. The CDR3 nucleotides are TGTGCCTCGGACAGGGGCTCCTACGAGCAGTACTTC.